This T cell receptor beta chain was obtained from a study of shared clonotypes between healthy human individuals. Study context: The people who gave samples were two women and a few men aged 18 to 49.

Study-wide results and caveats: Estimated richness values were generally larger in naive subsets than in memory subsets.

Notes on this clone: Its antigen remains unidentified.

The V and J ends lost 7 bases and 0 bases respectively, with 16 bases between them. The CDR3 contains 15 residues. Germline V gives CDR1 MNHEY, CDR2 SVGAGI. Each subset's genomic DNA was shared equally among a number of immunoSEQ plates. Only in-frame clones appear in the TCRdb table, and some are missing; sequencing was by immunoSEQ multiplex PCR. The sample has about 340,000 clones; roughly 70% are singletons. The J gene is TRBJ2-7, the V gene TRBV6-5; D perhaps matches TRBD2 (7 bases). The sample comprised memory CD4+ T cells sorted from blood. Subset here: CD45RA-negative fraction. The receptor's source is a man aged 30 to 45 in good health. The CDR3 loop reads CASTQGAGASYEQYF. Here the CDR3 DNA reads TGTGCCAGCACACAAGGTGCGGGGGCCTCCTACGAGCAGTACTTC.